A selection of T cell receptor beta chains follows, all from one sample in a study of blood T cell repertoires in COVID-19. Sequencing was performed with immunoSEQ multiplex PCR; in TCRdb, only in-frame clones are kept and a portion is missing. The data show 650,000 to 800,000 clones, over 80% seen once. Specimen: peripheral blood. These receptors came from a woman between 18 and 30 years old with acute or convalescent COVID-19. Each CDR3 is given with its conserved first and last residue. D genes are given only for firm matches. Size is stated for part of the rows, as once, few or many counts, or as a class when the clone is expanded.

size: -
D: -
J: TRBJ2-6
V: TRBV4-1
DNA: TGCGCCAGCAGCCTCCGATTACAGGATTCCTCTGGGGCCAACGTCCTGACTTTC
CDR3: CASSLRLQDSSGANVLTF

size: -
D: -
J: TRBJ1-1
V: TRBV25-1
DNA: TGTGCCAGCAGTTCGAGGGGGAACATGAACACTGAAGCTTTCTTT
CDR3: CASSSRGNMNTEAFF

size: -
D: TRBD1
J: TRBJ1-2
V: TRBV7-9
DNA: TGTGCCAGCAGCTCCCTCGACAGGGGCCGGGGCTATGGCTACACCTTC
CDR3: CASSSLDRGRGYGYTF

size: once
D: -
J: TRBJ1-5
V: TRBV30
DNA: TGTGCCTGGAGCCTGGGGGGGGGTGGCCAGCCCCAGCATTTT
CDR3: CAWSLGGGGQPQHF

size: -
D: TRBD1
J: TRBJ2-7
V: TRBV6-5
DNA: TGTGCCAGCACCACGGGACAGGGGTTCCACGAGCAGTACTTC
CDR3: CASTTGQGFHEQYF

size: -
D: TRBD1
J: TRBJ1-1
V: TRBV9
DNA: TGTGCCAGCAGCGTCGACAGGGCGGATGTTCGGTCTGAAGCTTTCTTT
CDR3: CASSVDRADVRSEAFF

size: -
D: -
J: TRBJ2-3
V: TRBV2
DNA: TGTGCCAGCCCCCGGGGGGCAGGGGAGGTGACAGATACGCAGTATTTT
CDR3: CASPRGAGEVTDTQYF

size: -
D: -
J: TRBJ1-2
V: TRBV7-9
DNA: TGTGCCAGCAGCTCCCGATCACCGACTGTGTATGGCTACACCTTC
CDR3: CASSSRSPTVYGYTF

size: -
D: -
J: TRBJ1-1
V: TRBV29-1
DNA: TGCAGCGTTGAAACGTGGCGGGCTGAAGCTTTCTTT
CDR3: CSVETWRAEAFF

size: -
D: TRBD1
J: TRBJ1-5
V: TRBV4-1
DNA: TGCGCCAGCAGCCCCCGACAGGGGGGGCAGCCCCAGCATTTT
CDR3: CASSPRQGGQPQHF

size: -
D: -
J: TRBJ2-5
V: TRBV15
DNA: TGTGCCACCAGCAGAGATCAGGGCGTAGGGGAGACCCAGTACTTC
CDR3: CATSRDQGVGETQYF

size: -
D: TRBD2
J: TRBJ2-1
V: TRBV7-2
DNA: TGTGCCAGCAGCTTAGTGGTGCTAGCGGGGGGGAATGAGCAGTTCTTC
CDR3: CASSLVVLAGGNEQFF

size: -
D: TRBD1
J: TRBJ1-2
V: TRBV6-2/TRBV6-3
DNA: TGTGCCAGCAGTTCCCTCGCCAGGGACAGACACTATGGCTACACCTTC
CDR3: CASSSLARDRHYGYTF

size: -
D: TRBD2
J: TRBJ2-1
V: TRBV12-5
DNA: TGTGCTAGTGGGGCTAGCGGGGCGAATGAGCAGTTCTTC
CDR3: CASGASGANEQFF

size: few
D: TRBD1
J: TRBJ1-1
V: TRBV18
DNA: TGTGCCAGCTCACCCGAACCGGGACAGGGGACTGAAGCTTTCTTT
CDR3: CASSPEPGQGTEAFF

size: -
D: TRBD1
J: TRBJ1-4
V: TRBV5-4
DNA: TGTGCCAGCAGCCAGGACGGGACAGGCCGCACTAATGAAAAACTGTTTTTT
CDR3: CASSQDGTGRTNEKLFF